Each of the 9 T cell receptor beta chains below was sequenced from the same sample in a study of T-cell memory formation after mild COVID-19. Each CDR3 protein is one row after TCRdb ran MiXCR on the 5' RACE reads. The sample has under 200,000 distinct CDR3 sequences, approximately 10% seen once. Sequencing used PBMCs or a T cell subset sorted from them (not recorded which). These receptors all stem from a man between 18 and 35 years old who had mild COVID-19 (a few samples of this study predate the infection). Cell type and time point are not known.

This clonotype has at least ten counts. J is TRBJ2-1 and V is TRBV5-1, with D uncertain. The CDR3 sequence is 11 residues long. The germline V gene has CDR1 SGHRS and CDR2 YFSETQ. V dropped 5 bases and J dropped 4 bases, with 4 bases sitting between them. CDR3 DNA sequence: TGCGCCAGCAGGGAGTACAATGAGCAGTTCTTC. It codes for CASREYNEQFF.

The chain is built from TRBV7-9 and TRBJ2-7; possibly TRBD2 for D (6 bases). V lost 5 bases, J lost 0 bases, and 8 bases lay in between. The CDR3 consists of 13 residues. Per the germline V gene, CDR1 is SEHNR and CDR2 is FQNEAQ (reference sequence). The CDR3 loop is CASSTGSSYEQYF. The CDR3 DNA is TGTGCCAGCAGCACCGGGAGCTCCTACGAGCAGTACTTC.

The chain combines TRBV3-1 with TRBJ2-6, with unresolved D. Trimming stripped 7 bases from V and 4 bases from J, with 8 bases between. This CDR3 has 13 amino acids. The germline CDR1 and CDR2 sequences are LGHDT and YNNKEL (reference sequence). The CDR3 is CASTRYGANVLTF. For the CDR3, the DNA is TGTGCCAGCACGAGATACGGGGCCAACGTCCTGACTTTC.

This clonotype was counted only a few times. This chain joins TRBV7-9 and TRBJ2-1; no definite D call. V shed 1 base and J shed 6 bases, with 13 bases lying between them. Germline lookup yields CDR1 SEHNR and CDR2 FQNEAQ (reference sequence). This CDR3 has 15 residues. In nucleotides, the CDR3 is TGTGCCAGCAGCTTAGTCTCCTACCGGCTCAATGAGCAGTTCTTC. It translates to CASSLVSYRLNEQFF. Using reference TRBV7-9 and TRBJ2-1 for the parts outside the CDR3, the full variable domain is DTGVSQNPRHKITKRGQNVTFRCDPISEHNRLYWYRQTLGQGPEFLTYFQNEAQLEKSRLLSDRFSAERPKGSFSTLEIQRTEQGDSAMYLCASSLVSYRLNEQFFGPGTRLTVL.

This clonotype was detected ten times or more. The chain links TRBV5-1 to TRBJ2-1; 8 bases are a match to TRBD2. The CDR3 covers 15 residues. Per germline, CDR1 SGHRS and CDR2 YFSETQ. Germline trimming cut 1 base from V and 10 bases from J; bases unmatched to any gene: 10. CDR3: CASSLPAGDPGEQFF. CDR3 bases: TGCGCCAGCAGCTTGCCAGCGGGGGATCCAGGAGAGCAGTTCTTC.

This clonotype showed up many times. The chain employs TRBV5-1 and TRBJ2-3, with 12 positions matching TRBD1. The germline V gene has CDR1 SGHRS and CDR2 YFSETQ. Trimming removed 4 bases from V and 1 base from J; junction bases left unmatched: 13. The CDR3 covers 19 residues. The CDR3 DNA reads TGCGCCAGCAGCAGAGGGACAGGGGGCTTTTGGTTACGCACAGATACGCAGTATTTT. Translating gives CASSRGTGGFWLRTDTQYF. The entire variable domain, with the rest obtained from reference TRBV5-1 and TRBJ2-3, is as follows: KAGVTQTPRYLIKTRGQQVTLSCSPISGHRSVSWYQQTPGQGLQFLFEYFSETQRNKGNFPGRFSGRQFSNSRSEMNVSTLELGDSALYLCASSRGTGGFWLRTDTQYFGPGTRLTVL.

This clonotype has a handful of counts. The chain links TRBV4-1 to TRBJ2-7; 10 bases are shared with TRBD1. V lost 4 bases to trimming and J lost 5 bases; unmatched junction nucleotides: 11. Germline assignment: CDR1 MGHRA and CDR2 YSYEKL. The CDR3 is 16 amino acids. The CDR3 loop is CASSPYQGDRGHEQYF. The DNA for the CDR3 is TGCGCCAGCAGCCCGTATCAAGGGGACAGGGGACACGAGCAGTACTTC.

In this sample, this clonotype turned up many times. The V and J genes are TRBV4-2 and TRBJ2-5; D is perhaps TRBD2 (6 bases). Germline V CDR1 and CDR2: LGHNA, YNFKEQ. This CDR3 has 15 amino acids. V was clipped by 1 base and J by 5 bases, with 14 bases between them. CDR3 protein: CASSQGGAGRETQYF. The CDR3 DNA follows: TGTGCCAGCAGCCAAGGAGGAGCGGGCCGGGAGACCCAGTACTTC.

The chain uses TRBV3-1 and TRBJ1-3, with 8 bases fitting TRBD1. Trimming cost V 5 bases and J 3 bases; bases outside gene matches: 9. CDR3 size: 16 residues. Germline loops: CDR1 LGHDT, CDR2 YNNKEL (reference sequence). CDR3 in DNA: TGTGCCAGCAGCTTCGGACAGGGTCTGAATGGAAACACCATATATTTT. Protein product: CASSFGQGLNGNTIYF.